This TCR beta chain derives from a study of T cell responses to AZD1222 COVID-19 vaccine. Study-wide context: Second doses at about 4 or about 12 weeks were pooled.

Overall study findings and caveats: Only a handful of AZD1222 recipients were seropositive at baseline. Clonal diversity may have been underestimated in mostly white British donors.

Method: immunoSEQ multiplex PCR; TCRdb's copy keeps in-frame clones and lacks some. The table records 150,000 to 200,000 clones, 90% to 95% of them present only once. Points on this clone: Its antigen is still unknown.

From germline, CDR1 is SNHLY and CDR2 FYNNEI. J lost 6 bases, V lost 1 base, and 2 bases had no gene match. The CDR3 has 15 amino acids. The chain is built from TRBV2 and TRBJ2-1; 11 bases match TRBD2. This sequence was found in an adult in good health. Material: peripheral blood, obtained on day 0 of AZD1222 vaccination. The CDR3 is CASSEVSGRGNEQFF. CDR3 nucleotides: TGTGCCAGCAGTGAAGTTAGCGGGAGGGGCAATGAGCAGTTCTTC.